This TCR beta chain was obtained from a study of shared clonotypes between healthy human individuals (TCRdb year 2020). Regarding the research as a whole: The cohort comprised a couple of women and a few men aged 18 to 49 years. For each donor, CD4 naive and CD4 memory were each run on three plates, CD8 naive on two plates, and CD8 memory on one plate. The study deeply sequenced blood TCR repertoires of five healthy adults to estimate repertoire size and the extent of clonotype sharing between individuals. Different laboratories and diverse techniques were used to prepare libraries and sequence TCR repertoires, to increase sequencing depth and limit assay-specific biases. Each donor's leukapheresis produced roughly between roughly 0.9 and 8.9 billion PBMCs.

Using the deep immunoSEQ assay, TCR CDR3 regions were amplified from genomic DNA by multiplex PCR. Genomic DNA extracted from each cell subset was distributed evenly over all wells of several immunoSEQ 96-well plates, and each plate served as one replicate. Each replicate PCR for sorted subsets received about 210 ng genomic DNA, equal to about 29,000 T cell genomes. Purified libraries were quantified with a Qubit 3.0 fluorometer, sized on a Bioanalyzer 2100, and re-quantified with the KAPA Library Quantification kit. Each immunoSEQ 96-well plate was sequenced on its own single-read 150-cycle Illumina NextSeq 550 flow cell. The authors processed their data as follows. Because the immunoSEQ output included only junctional sequences and no quality scores, the filtering could not be the same as the filtering used for full-length reads. To assign V/J genes and CDR3, sequences were annotated against IMGT germline references using PyIR, a Python wrapper for IgBLAST v1.9. Reads were filtered out if the reads had weak V/J assignments (E-value above 1e-6), no CDR3, stop codons, out-of-frame junctions, or ambiguous translated residues. V3J clonotypes were defined as sequences sharing an identical inferred V gene, J gene, and CDR3 amino acid sequence. Percentage overlap between repertoires was calculated by dividing the number of shared unique clonotypes by the size of the smaller repertoire. RTK rarefaction, the Chao1 estimator, and Recon v2.1 estimates of unobserved clonotypes were used to assess repertoire richness. OLGA was used to compute generation probabilities for all TCRbeta clonotypes that the gDNA method yielded from a handful of donors. TCRdb limited this immuneACCESS table to in-frame rearrangements with V and J called. A share of clones is missing; checked studies link under half to unresolved V genes, and the rest is unexplained. Clone size and V and J calls were adopted from that table, with D and trimming inferred from the DNA. The sample table contains approximately 1,500,000 clones; only one count was recorded for around 98% of them. The ten largest make up 0.45% of the sample.

Paper-wide results and their limitations: Sampling was limited to blood, and TCR repertoires in tissue likely differ from TCR repertoires in blood. Pairwise subsampling indicated that sequencing depth was expected to affect the degree of clonotype sharing among donors. Because the study included a small number of donors, the genetic and exposure-history diversity represented was limited. Rarefaction of sorted-subset datasets indicated incomplete sequencing despite the large sequencing depth. Larger estimated clonotype richness was generally found for naive subsets than for memory subsets. Clonotypes shared by all four sorted-subset donors showed higher generation probabilities than non-shared clonotypes. Across four donors, approximately 4.9% of naive CD4, approximately 3.6% of naive CD8, approximately 2.5% of memory CD4, and approximately 0.4% of memory CD8 clonotypes were shared.

From the cysteine through the phenylalanine, the CDR3 covers 18 amino acids. CDR3 DNA is the only sequence kept; it has 54 bases, read in frame from the first base. From the germline V gene, CDR1 is MGHRA and CDR2 is YSYEKL. Deletion took 0 bases off V and 6 bases off J, with a span of 22 bases between the germline ends. The donors were healthy, HIV-negative adults who had no recently reported acute infections or vaccinations. Only Caucasian adults living in Nashville, Tennessee, USA were represented among the donors. Magnetic negative selection was used to enrich CD4+ T cells, after which naive cells were positively selected on CD45RA and the negative fraction became the memory subset. Blood was obtained by leukapheresis, after which PBMCs were separated by Ficoll-Histopaque density gradient centrifugation and cryopreserved in liquid nitrogen vapor phase. Analytical flow cytometry was used to check the purity and quantity of every magnetically sorted T cell population. Each sorted fraction had its genomic DNA isolated and then quantified by UV absorbance on a Nanodrop 2000c.

A remark on this clone: This clone's antigen is unknown. No quality values exist for individual bases; no much larger clone is one base distant.

The clonotype originates from a young man in good health. Sequenced input: naive CD4+ T cells sorted from blood. In the paper's terms, the cell subset or site label means: CD45RA+ positively selected. The V and J genes are TRBV4-1 and TRBJ2-3, and perhaps TRBD2 as D gene, on 5 matching bases. The nucleotides are TGCGCCAGCAGCCAAGATCTCCAGGCGTCGCTAGCTCTGGATACGCAGTATTTT. Its protein reads: CASSQDLQASLALDTQYF.